Listed below are T cell receptor beta chains from one sample, sequenced in a study of beta chain features in type 1 diabetes. The protocol was immunoSEQ multiplex PCR, while the TCRdb copy is restricted to in-frame clones and leaves out a portion. Counted here are over 700,000 clones, 15% to 20% occurring once; the ten biggest clones make up 0.02% to 0.03%. The sequencing input was naive CD4+ T cells from blood. Receptor source: a woman under 30 in good health. Both conserved end residues are trimmed from each CDR3.

CDR3 length: 14; J gene: TRBJ1-5; V gene: TRBV7-2; CDR3 protein: ASSLAGTGGNQPQH
CDR3 length: 16; J gene: TRBJ2-4; V gene: TRBV7-9; CDR3 protein: ASSLRFEIGSDKNIQY
CDR3 length: 14; J gene: TRBJ1-1; V gene: TRBV7-8; CDR3 protein: ASSLESGRTGTEAF
CDR3 length: 13; J gene: TRBJ2-1; V gene: TRBV28; CDR3 protein: ASSSAGTADNEQF
CDR3 length: 14; J gene: TRBJ1-4; V gene: TRBV7-9; CDR3 protein: ASSGSAGPSYEKLF
CDR3 length: 13; J gene: TRBJ2-1; V gene: TRBV7-2; CDR3 protein: ASSLGMVGSGEQF
CDR3 length: 13; J gene: TRBJ2-1; V gene: TRBV5-4; CDR3 protein: ASRQGGSAYNEQF
CDR3 length: 12; J gene: TRBJ1-1; V gene: TRBV28; CDR3 protein: ASSLVRLDTEAF
CDR3 length: 13; J gene: TRBJ2-5; V gene: TRBV19; CDR3 protein: ASFLLSGSQETQY
CDR3 length: 16; J gene: TRBJ2-3; V gene: TRBV18; CDR3 protein: ASSPNLGRQPGTDTQY
CDR3 length: 14; J gene: TRBJ2-7; V gene: TRBV9; CDR3 protein: ASSVTPAGGPHEQY
CDR3 length: 13; J gene: TRBJ2-2; V gene: TRBV10-1; CDR3 protein: ASSESSSPARELF
CDR3 length: 13; J gene: TRBJ2-3; V gene: TRBV6-5; CDR3 protein: ASGLVGVRTDTQY
CDR3 length: 12; J gene: TRBJ1-1; V gene: TRBV10-3; CDR3 protein: AISESTGGREAF
CDR3 length: 12; J gene: TRBJ2-3; V gene: TRBV29-1; CDR3 protein: SAERTSGTDTQY
CDR3 length: 12; J gene: TRBJ2-3; V gene: TRBV28; CDR3 protein: ASSLSGRRNTQY
CDR3 length: 14; J gene: TRBJ2-5; V gene: TRBV25-1; CDR3 protein: ASSEFMGTGLETQY
CDR3 length: 12; J gene: TRBJ1-5; V gene: TRBV7-2; CDR3 protein: ASSLRQGDQPQH
CDR3 length: 10; J gene: TRBJ2-7; V gene: TRBV28; CDR3 protein: ASRSGTYEQY
CDR3 length: 14; J gene: TRBJ1-2; V gene: TRBV4-2; CDR3 protein: ASSQTQGQGISGYT
CDR3 length: 11; J gene: TRBJ2-7; V gene: TRBV25-1; CDR3 protein: ASSRGGPYEQY
CDR3 length: 14; J gene: TRBJ2-1; V gene: TRBV4-1; CDR3 protein: ASSQVRAVHYNEQF